The entry below describes one T cell receptor beta chain. Its antigen specificity is not known. No base qualities exist here, and no much larger clone lies one base off it. The sample is drawn from a study of Ad26.COV2.S vaccination and SARS-CoV-2 variants (dated by TCRdb to about 2021). Notes on the research overall: Donors in the vaccine arm were drawn from COV1001, a multicentre, randomized, double-blind, placebo-controlled phase I-IIa trial testing Ad26.COV2.S in healthy adults. Trial participants were randomized into five groups of five, in which low-dose or high-dose Ad26.COV2.S was given once or twice, or placebo was given on both occasions. Throughout the experiments and outcome assessment, investigators stayed blinded to trial group allocation. The specificity and breadth of SARS-CoV-2-reactive T cell receptors after Ad26.COV2.S vaccination were assessed by TCRbeta repertoire sequencing. The TCR-sequenced set comprised about 32 samples: some 20 Ad26.COV2.S vaccine recipients, 5 placebo recipients and 8 SARS-CoV-2 convalescent individuals. Ad26.COV2.S was given intramuscularly at 5x10^10 or 1x10^11 viral particles, as a single shot or as two shots 56 days apart. Here is what the overall study found, with its caveats: After vaccination, spike-specific CD8+ and CD4+ T cell responses were reported to show substantial breadth. Non-spike TCR breadth was comparable between vaccine and placebo recipients, consistent with the vaccine containing only spike. The authors noted that total T cell responses may have been underestimated by the TCR breadth and depth analyses. The study was not powered to compare responses between vaccine doses or regimens. Ad26.COV2.S recipients had higher spike-specific TCR breadth than placebo recipients (P = 0.0014).

The immunoSEQ Assay was used to sequence TCRbeta CDR3 regions. After extraction, genomic DNA underwent amplification by bias-controlled multiplex PCR, followed by high-throughput sequencing. As for how the authors treated the data: To quantify the absolute abundance of every unique TCRbeta CDR3 region, sequences were collapsed and filtered. T cell fraction was estimated by normalization of TCRbeta template counts to usable DNA, with usable DNA being measured through amplification of reference genes present in all nucleated cells. Repertoire TCRs were annotated as SARS-CoV-2-specific when V gene, CDR3 amino acid sequence and J gene were exactly matched to a known reactive TCR set. The reference SARS-CoV-2 TCR set came from MIRA and was filtered for enrichment in COVID-19-positive ImmuneCODE repertoires, removing public or cross-reactive TCRs. Drawing on the MIRA antigens, annotated TCRs were analysed further at the level of specific ORF or position within ORF. Breadth was defined as the number of annotated unique rearrangements divided by the total number of unique productive rearrangements, and depth was defined as the summed frequency of the annotated unique rearrangements. TCR breadth was compared between groups using two-sided Wilcoxon rank-sum tests. In its TCRdb copy, this immuneACCESS table keeps in-frame sequences only and misses some clones. Where compared with another copy, unresolved V genes explain less than half of these, and the others have no known cause. V, J and clone size derive from that table, while D and trimming were established from the DNA sequence. The table for this sample lists some 320,000 clones; around 81% of them were counted only once. Under 2.5% of the sample is taken by the ten largest.

The treatment or condition label here, explained by the study, means: about 20 received Ad26.COV2.S at low or high dose, single or two shots; 5 received placebo; per-sample allocation not given. Repertoires of vaccine and placebo recipients were sequenced from samples collected on day 63 after the first injection. Cohort 1b enrolled about two dozen adults aged 18-55 years at a single site in Boston, USA, between 29 July and 7 August 2020. Ad26.COV2.S was a replication-incompetent adenovirus type 26 vector that expressed a prefusion-stabilized SARS-CoV-2 spike protein derived from the original Wuhan strain. Trimming costs V 2 bases and J 4 bases, and their ends lie 11 bases apart. CDR1 and CDR2, per the germline V gene, are SGHDN and FVKESK. The CDR3 spans 14 residues, from the cysteine through the phenylalanine. The kept DNA is CDR3 alone, 42 bases in frame from the first base.

Sequenced here: peripheral blood, sampled in a trial of Ad26.COV2.S vaccine versus placebo. The V gene is TRBV14 and the J gene is TRBJ2-5, with the D segment identity uncertain. This receptor was identified in a person between 18 and 65 years old who received the Ad26.COV2.S COVID-19 vaccine or a placebo. The nucleotide sequence is given as TGTGCCAGCAGCCAACTATTAGGGCGAGAGACCCAGTACTTC. Its product reads: CASSQLLGRETQYF. Beyond the CDR3, the reference TRBV14 and TRBJ2-5 genes provide the residues; the full variable domain reads: EAGVTQFPSHSVIEKGQTVTLRCDPISGHDNLYWYRRVMGKEIKFLLHFVKESKQDESGMPNNRFLAERTGGTYSTLKVQPAELEDSGVYFCASSQLLGRETQYFGPGTRLLVL.